This section outlines one T cell receptor (beta chain) sequence together with its context. The antigen is not known. A multiplex PCR was run with 60 Vbeta primers and 13 Jbeta primers. Some clones are missing from TCRdb's copy, which holds only in-frame ones; the method was immunoSEQ multiplex PCR. The sample lists some 130,000 clones, roughly 88% occurring once. This CDR3 has 13 amino acids. Germline V gene lookup returns CDR1 SQVTM and CDR2 ANQGSEA. The V and J ends lost 3 bases and 3 bases respectively, with 11 bases between them. These data come from a study of cytomegalovirus exposure and HLA in healthy donors. General study points: Differences between HLA loci emerged in a later analysis of TCR association rates, with DRB1 most and HLA-C fewest.

Sequencing used PBMCs. This TCR was recovered from a man aged 50 or older in good health and CMV-seronegative. The V call is TRBV29-1, the J call TRBJ1-2, with D hard to call. The CDR3 protein is CSVENREYYGYTF. Written as DNA, the CDR3 is TGCAGCGTTGAGAATCGAGAGTACTATGGCTACACCTTC.